The T cell receptor (beta chain) under discussion was sequenced for a study of cytomegalovirus exposure and HLA in healthy donors. Overall study context: According to later analysis, the same platform produced the roughly 120 validation and some 680 first-cohort repertoires.

Remarks on this clone: Its antigen is as yet unknown.

Study-wide results and caveats: Through in vitro validation, a few CMV-associated chains were shown to be specific for CMV antigens. The dataset shows that most TCR sequences were rare, while some public TCRs occurred in many donors.

TCRdb's copy holds only in-frame clones and misses some; the assay was immunoSEQ multiplex PCR. The table shows over 200,000 clones, with around 90% occurring only once. This CDR3 region has 13 residues. The germline V gene encodes CDR1 MNHEY and CDR2 SMNVEV (reference sequence). The V gene lost 5 bases and the J gene lost 5 bases, with 10 bases spanning the gap. The source is a woman in her late teens or twenties in good health and CMV-seronegative. Sample: PBMCs. V is TRBV27 and J is TRBJ2-1, with D unclear. DNA for the CDR3: TGTGCCAGCAGTCCCTCCTTAGACAATGAGCAGTTCTTC. It is translated as CASSPSLDNEQFF.